Shown below are 3 T cell receptor beta chains from a single sample sequenced in a study of CD8 T cells in Susac syndrome. Random hexamers were used to reverse transcribe 0.5 to 1 ug of RNA. TCRdb re-derived calls from the immunoSEQ multiplex PCR reads in MiXCR, one entry per CDR3 protein. The table has under 200,000 distinct CDR3 sequences, roughly 96% seen once; the top ten hold about 0.15%. The specimen was CD8+ T cells from PBMCs. The receptor set was obtained from a human donor with multiple sclerosis.

The chain couples TRBV27 to TRBJ2-7; 9 nucleotides line up with TRBD1. Looked up from germline, CDR1 is MNHEY and CDR2 is SMNVEV (reference sequence). V shed 7 bases and J 11 bases; nucleotides not matched to a gene: 9. The CDR3 runs to 12 residues. The CDR3 loop is CASMDRGSAEYF. CDR3 bases: TGTGCCAGCATGGACAGGGGCAGTGCGGAGTACTTC.

The chain uses TRBV12-3 or TRBV12-4 and TRBJ1-1; weak D call: TRBD1 (5 bases). This CDR3 has 15 amino acids. The ends were cut back, 5 bases at V and 4 bases at J, with 17 bases in the middle. The chain's CDR3 is CASSPRPSGGTEAFF. Written as DNA, the CDR3 is TGTGCCAGCAGTCCCCGCCCGTCCGGGGGCACTGAAGCTTTCTTT.

The J gene is TRBJ2-1, the V gene TRBV28; D unclear. The V end was cut by 3 bases, the J end by 9 bases, with 6 bases between. Germline V gene sequence: CDR1 MDHEN, CDR2 SYDVKM. The CDR3 has 11 residues. This CDR3 is CASSFSGEQFF. The DNA of the CDR3 is TGTGCCAGCAGTTTTTCCGGTGAGCAGTTCTTC.